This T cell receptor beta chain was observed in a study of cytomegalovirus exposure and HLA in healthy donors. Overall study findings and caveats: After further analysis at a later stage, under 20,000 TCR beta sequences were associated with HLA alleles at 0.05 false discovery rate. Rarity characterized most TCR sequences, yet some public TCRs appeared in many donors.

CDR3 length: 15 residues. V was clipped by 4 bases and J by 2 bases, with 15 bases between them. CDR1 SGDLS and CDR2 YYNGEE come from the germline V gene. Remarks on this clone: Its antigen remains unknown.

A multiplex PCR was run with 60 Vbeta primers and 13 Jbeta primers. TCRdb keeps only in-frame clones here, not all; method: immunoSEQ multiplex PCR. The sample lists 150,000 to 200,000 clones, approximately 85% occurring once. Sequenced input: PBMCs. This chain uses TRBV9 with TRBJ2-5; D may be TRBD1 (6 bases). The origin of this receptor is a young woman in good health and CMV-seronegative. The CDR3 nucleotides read TGTGCCAGCAGCCCCCAGACAGGACCTCAAGAGACCCAGTACTTC. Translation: CASSPQTGPQETQYF.